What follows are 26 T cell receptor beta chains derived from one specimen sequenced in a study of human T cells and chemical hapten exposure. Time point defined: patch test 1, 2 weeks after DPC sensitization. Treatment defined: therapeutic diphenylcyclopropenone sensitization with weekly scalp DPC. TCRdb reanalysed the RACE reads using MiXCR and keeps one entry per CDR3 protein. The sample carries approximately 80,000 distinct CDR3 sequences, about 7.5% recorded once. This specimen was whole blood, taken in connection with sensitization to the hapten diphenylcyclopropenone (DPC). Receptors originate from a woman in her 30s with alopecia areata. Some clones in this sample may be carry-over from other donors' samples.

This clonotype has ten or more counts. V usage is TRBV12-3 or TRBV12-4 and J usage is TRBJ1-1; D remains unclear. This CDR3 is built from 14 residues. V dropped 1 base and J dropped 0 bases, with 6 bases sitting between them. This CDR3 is CASSLGRMNTEAFF. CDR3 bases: TGTGCCAGCAGTTTAGGACGGATGAACACTGAAGCTTTCTTT.

The CDR3 region has the DNA TGCAGCGTTGAACTGGTCTATGGCTACACCTTC. It is translated as CSVELVYGYTF. The rearrangement links TRBV29-1 to TRBJ1-2, with D unclear. V was shortened by 2 bases and J by 4 bases, with 5 bases between the two germline ends. This CDR3 is 11 amino acids long. Germline assignment: CDR1 SQVTM and CDR2 ANQGSEA.

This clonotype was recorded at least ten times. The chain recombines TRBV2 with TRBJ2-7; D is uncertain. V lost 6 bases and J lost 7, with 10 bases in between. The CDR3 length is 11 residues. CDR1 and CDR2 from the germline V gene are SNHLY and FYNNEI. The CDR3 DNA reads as TGTGCCAGCAGCCCCAGGTTGGAGCAGTACTTC. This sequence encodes CASSPRLEQYF. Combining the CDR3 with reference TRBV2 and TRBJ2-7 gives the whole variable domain EPEVTQTPSHQVTQMGQEVILRCVPISNHLYFYWYRQILGQKVEFLVSFYNNEISEKSEIFDDQFSVERPDGSNFTLKIRSTKLEDSAMYFCASSPRLEQYFGPGTRLTVT.

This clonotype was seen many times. The CDR3 reads CASSQGQLTNTEAFF. The CDR3 DNA reads as TGTGCCAGCAGCCAGGGACAGCTGACGAACACTGAAGCTTTCTTT. The V gene is TRBV4-2, the J gene TRBJ1-1; 7 bases fit TRBD1. Germline values: CDR1 LGHNA, CDR2 YNFKEQ. The length of the CDR3 is 15 residues. The V segment lost 3 bases and the J segment 1 base; nucleotides outside the gene matches: 5.

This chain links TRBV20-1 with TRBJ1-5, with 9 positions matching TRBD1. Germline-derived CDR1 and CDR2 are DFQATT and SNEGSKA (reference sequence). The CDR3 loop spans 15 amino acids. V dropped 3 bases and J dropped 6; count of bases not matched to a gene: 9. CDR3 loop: CSASPGQGLSQPQHF. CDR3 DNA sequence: TGCAGTGCTAGTCCGGGACAGGGACTTTCTCAGCCCCAGCATTTT.

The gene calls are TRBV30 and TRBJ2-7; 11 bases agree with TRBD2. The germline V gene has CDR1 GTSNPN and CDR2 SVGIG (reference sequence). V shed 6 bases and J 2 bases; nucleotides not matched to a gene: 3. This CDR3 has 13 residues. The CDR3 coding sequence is TGTGCCTGTACTAGCGGGGGAACCTACGAGCAGTACTTC. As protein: CACTSGGTYEQYF.

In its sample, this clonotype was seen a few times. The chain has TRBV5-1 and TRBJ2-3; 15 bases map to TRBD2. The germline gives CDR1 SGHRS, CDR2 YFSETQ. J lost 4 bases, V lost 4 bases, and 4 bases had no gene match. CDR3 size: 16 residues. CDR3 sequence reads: CASSPGLAGGPDTQYF. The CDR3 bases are TGCGCCAGCAGCCCCGGACTAGCGGGGGGGCCAGATACGCAGTATTTT.

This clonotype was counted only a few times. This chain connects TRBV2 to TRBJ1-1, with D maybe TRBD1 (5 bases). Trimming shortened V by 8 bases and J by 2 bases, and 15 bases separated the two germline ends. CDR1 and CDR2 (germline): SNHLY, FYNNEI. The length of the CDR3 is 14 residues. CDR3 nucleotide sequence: TGTGCCAGCGGGGGTCTTGGGGTAAACACTGAAGCTTTCTTT. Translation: CASGGLGVNTEAFF.

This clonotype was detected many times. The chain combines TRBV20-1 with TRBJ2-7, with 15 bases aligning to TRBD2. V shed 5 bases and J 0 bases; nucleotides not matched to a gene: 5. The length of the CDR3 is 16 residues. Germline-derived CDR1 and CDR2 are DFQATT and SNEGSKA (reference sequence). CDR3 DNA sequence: TGCAGTGCTTCCGGGACTAGCGGGGGGAGCTCCTACGAGCAGTACTTC. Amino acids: CSASGTSGGSSYEQYF.

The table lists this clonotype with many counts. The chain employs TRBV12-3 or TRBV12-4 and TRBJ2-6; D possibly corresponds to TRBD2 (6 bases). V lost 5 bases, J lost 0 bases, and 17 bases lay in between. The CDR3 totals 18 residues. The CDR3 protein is CASSAQGGISSGANVLTF. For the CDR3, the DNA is TGTGCCAGCAGTGCCCAGGGAGGAATCAGCTCTGGGGCCAACGTCCTGACTTTC.

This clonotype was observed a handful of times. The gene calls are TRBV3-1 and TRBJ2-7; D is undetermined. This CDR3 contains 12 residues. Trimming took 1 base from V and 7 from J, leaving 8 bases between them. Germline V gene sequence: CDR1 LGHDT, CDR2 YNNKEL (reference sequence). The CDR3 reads CASSQVSGEQYF. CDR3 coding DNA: TGTGCCAGCAGCCAAGTCTCGGGTGAGCAGTACTTC.

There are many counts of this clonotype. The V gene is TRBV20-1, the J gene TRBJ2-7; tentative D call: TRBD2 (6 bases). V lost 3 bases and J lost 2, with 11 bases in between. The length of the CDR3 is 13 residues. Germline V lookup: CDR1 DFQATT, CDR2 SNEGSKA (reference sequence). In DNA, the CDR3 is TGCAGTGCTAGCCGGGGACTGCCCTACGAGCAGTACTTC. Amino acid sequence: CSASRGLPYEQYF.

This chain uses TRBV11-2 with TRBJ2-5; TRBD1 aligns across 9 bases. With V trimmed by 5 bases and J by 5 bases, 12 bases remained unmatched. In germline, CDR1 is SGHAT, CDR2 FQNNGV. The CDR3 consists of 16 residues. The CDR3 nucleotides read TGTGCCAGCAGCCCATCCCCCCGGACAGGGGCCGAGACCCAGTACTTC. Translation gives CASSPSPRTGAETQYF.

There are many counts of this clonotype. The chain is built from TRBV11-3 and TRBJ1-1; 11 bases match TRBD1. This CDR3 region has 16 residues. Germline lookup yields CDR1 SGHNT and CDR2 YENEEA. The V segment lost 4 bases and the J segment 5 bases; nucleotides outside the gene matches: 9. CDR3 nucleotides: TGTGCCAGCAGCTCACATAAGGACAGGGGGCTTACTGAAGCTTTCTTT. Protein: CASSSHKDRGLTEAFF.

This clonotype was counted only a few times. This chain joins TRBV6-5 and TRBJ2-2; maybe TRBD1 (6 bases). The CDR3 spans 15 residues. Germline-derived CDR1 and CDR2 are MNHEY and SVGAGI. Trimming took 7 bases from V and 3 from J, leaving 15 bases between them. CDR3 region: CASTSVQGHTGELFF. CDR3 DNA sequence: TGTGCCAGCACGAGTGTCCAGGGGCACACCGGGGAGCTGTTTTTT.

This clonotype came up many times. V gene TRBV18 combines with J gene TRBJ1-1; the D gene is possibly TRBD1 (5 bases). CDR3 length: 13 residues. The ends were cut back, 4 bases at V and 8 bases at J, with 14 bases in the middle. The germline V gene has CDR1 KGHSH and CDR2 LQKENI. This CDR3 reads CASSRQGEGEAFF. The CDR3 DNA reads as TGTGCCAGCTCACGGCAGGGAGAAGGCGAAGCTTTCTTT. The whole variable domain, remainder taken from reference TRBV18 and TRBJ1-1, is NAGVMQNPRHLVRRRGQEARLRCSPMKGHSHVYWYRQLPEEGLKFMVYLQKENIIDESGMPKERFSAEFPKEGPSILRIQQVVRGDSAAYFCASSRQGEGEAFFGQGTRLTVV.

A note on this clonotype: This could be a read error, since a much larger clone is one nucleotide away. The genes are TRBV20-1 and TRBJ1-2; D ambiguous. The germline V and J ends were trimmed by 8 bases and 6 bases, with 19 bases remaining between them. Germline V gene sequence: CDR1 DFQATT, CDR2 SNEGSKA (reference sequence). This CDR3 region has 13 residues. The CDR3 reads CSTPGEQTDGYTF. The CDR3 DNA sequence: TGCAGTACGCCGGGAGAACAGACGGATGGCTACACCTTC.

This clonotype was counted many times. CDR3 sequence reads: CASSLSGAQGAIEQYF. The CDR3 region has the DNA TGTGCCAGCAGCTTGTCGGGCGCCCAGGGTGCTATAGAGCAGTATTTT. The chain links TRBV5-5 to TRBJ2-3; D might be TRBD1 (5 bases). V shed 1 base and J shed 11 bases, with 23 bases lying between them. Germline V gives CDR1 SGHKS, CDR2 YYEKEE (reference sequence). This CDR3 has 16 residues.

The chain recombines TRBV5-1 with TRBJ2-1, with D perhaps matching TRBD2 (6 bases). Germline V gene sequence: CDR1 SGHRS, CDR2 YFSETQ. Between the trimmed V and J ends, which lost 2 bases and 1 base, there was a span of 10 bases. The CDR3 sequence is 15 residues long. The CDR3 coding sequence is TGCGCCAGCAGCTTCAACGGGGGTTCCTACAATGAGCAGTTCTTC. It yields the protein CASSFNGGSYNEQFF.

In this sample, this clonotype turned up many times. CDR3 sequence reads: CASSPGASTDTQYF. Here the CDR3 DNA reads TGTGCCAGCAGCCCAGGGGCCTCCACAGATACGCAGTATTTT. This chain connects TRBV4-2 to TRBJ2-3, with D perhaps TRBD1 (6 bases). V was trimmed by 4 bases and J by 2 bases, leaving 10 bases between them. CDR3 length: 14 amino acids. Germline CDR1 is LGHNA and CDR2 is YNFKEQ.

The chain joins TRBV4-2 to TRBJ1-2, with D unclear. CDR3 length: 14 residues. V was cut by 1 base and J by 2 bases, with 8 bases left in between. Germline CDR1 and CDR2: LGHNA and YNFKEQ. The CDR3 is CASSQVSVNYGYTF. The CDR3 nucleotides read TGTGCCAGCAGCCAAGTTTCAGTCAACTATGGCTACACCTTC.

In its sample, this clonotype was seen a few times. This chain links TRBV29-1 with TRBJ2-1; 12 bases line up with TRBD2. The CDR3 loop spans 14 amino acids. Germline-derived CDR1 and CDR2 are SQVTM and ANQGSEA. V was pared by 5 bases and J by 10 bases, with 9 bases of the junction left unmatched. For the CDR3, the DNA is TGCAGCGTTACTAGCGGGGGGTGGGACAGGGAGCAGTTCTTC. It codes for CSVTSGGWDREQFF.

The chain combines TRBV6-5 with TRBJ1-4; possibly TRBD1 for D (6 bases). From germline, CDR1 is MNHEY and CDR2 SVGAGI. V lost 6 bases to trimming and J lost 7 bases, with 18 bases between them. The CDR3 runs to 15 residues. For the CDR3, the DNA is TGTGCCAGCAGACCGTGGGGGCAGGGGCCTGAAAAACTGTTTTTT. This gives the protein CASRPWGQGPEKLFF.

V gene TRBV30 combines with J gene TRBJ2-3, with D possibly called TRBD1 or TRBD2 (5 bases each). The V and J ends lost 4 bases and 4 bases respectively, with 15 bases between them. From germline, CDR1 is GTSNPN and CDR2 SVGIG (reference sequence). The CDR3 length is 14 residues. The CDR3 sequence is CAWNLLQGADTQYF. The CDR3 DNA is TGTGCCTGGAACCTTCTTCAGGGAGCAGATACGCAGTATTTT.

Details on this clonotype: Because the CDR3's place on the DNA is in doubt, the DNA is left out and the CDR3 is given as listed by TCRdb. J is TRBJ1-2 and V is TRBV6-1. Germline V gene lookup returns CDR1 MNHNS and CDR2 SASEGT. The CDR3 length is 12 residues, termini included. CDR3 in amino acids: CASSTSGHGYTF.

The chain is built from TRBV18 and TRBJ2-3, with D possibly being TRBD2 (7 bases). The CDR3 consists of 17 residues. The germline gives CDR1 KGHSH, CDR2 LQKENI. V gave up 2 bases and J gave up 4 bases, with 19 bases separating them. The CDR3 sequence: CASSPSGLVGGPDTQYF. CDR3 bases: TGTGCCAGCTCACCATCAGGACTAGTGGGGGGGCCAGATACGCAGTATTTT.